The clone carrying this TCR beta chain was detected a few times. Its specificity is not known. This sample was included in a study of T-cell memory formation after mild COVID-19. Findings of the study overall: Detection of some responders pre-infection suggested pre-existing cross-reactive memory T cells participated. CD4+ clones that contracted lay mainly in CM and EM; CD8+ ones lay in EMRA.

Unmatched junction bases numbered 14, after V lost 5 bases and J lost 4 bases. The CDR3 is 16 amino acids. The TCR alpha and TCR beta cDNA libraries, bearing sample barcodes and UMIs, were generated by 5'RACE using constant-segment primers. TCRdb redid the calling of the 5' RACE reads with MiXCR, one entry per CDR3 protein. The sample has 540,000 or so distinct CDR3 sequences; roughly 20% are singletons. This chain links TRBV12-3 or TRBV12-4 with TRBJ2-7; 7 bases agree with TRBD2. The source is an adult woman who had mild COVID-19 (a few samples of this study predate the infection). Cell type and time point are not known. Sequenced input: PBMCs or a T cell subset sorted from them (not recorded which). The CDR3 reads CASSPRMGGLRYEQYF. DNA for the CDR3: TGTGCCAGCAGTCCCCGGATGGGAGGGCTTAGGTACGAGCAGTACTTC.